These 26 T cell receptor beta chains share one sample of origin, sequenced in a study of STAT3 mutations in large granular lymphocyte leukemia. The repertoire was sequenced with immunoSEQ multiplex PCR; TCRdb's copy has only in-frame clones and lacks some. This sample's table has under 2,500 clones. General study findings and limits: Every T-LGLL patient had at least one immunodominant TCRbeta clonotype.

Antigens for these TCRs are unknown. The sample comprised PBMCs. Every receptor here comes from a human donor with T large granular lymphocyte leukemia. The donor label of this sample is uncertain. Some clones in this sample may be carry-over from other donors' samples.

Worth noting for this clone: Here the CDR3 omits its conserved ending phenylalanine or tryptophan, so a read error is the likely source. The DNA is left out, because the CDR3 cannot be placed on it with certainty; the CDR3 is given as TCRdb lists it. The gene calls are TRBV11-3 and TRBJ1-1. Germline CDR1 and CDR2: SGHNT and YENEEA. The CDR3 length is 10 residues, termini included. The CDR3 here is CASSFLNSGE.

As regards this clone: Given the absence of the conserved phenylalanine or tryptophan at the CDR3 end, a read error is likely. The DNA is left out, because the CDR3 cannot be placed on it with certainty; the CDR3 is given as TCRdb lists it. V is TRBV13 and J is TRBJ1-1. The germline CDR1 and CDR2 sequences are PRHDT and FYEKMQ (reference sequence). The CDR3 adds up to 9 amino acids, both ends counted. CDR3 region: CASSPTGTE.

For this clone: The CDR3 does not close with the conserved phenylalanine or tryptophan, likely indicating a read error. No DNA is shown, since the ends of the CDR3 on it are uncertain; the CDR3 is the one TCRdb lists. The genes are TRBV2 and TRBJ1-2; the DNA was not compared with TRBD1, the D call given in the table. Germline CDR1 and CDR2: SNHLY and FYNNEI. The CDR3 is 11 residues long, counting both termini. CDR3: CASSGFTSNYG.

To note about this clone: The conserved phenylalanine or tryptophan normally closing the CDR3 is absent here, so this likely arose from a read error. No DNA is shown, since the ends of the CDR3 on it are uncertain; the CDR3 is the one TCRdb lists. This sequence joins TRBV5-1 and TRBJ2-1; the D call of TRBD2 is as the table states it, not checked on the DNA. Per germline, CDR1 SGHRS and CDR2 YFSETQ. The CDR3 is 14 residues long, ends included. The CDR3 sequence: CASSFLPRTSGNNE.

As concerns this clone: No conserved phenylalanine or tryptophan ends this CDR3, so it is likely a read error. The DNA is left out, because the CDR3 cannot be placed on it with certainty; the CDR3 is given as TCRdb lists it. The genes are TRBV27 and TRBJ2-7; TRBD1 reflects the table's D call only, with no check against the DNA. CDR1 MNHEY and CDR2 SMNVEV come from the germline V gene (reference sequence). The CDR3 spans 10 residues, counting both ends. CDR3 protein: CASRGGSSYE.

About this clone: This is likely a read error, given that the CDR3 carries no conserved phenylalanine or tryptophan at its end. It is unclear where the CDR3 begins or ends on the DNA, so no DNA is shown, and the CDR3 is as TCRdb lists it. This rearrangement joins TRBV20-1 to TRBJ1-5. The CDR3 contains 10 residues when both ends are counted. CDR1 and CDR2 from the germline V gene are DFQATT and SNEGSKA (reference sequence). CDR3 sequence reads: CSARADVASP.

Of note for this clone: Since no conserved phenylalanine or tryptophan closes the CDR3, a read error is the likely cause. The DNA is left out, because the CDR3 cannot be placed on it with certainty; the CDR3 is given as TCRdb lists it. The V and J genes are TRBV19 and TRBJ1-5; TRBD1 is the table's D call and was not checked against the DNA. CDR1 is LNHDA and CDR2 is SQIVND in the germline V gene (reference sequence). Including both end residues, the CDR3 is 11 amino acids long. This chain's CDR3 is CASSSIGYNQP.

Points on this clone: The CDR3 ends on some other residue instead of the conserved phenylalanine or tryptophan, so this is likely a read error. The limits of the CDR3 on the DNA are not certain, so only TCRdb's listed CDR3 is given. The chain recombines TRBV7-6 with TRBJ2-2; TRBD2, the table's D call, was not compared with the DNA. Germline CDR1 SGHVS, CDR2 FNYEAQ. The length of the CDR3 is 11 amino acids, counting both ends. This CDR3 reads CASTKNTAAGE.

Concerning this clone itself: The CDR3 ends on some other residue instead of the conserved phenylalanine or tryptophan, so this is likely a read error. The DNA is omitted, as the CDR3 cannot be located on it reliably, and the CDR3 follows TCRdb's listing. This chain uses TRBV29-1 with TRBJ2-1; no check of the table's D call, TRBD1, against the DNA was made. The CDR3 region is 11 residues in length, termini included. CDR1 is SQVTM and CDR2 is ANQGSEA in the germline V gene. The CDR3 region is CSATTGDSYNE.

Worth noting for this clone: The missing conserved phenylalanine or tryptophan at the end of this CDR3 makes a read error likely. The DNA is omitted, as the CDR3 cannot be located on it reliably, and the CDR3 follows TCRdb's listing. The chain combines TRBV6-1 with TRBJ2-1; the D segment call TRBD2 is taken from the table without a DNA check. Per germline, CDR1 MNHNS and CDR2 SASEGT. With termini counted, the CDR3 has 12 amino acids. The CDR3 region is CASSEGLAGVLE.

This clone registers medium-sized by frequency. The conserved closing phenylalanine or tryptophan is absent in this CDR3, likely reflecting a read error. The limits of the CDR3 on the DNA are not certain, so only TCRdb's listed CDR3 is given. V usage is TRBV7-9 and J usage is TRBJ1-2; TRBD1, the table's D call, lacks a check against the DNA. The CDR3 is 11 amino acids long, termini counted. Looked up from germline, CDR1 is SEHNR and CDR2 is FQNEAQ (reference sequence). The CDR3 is CASSTDRLNYG.

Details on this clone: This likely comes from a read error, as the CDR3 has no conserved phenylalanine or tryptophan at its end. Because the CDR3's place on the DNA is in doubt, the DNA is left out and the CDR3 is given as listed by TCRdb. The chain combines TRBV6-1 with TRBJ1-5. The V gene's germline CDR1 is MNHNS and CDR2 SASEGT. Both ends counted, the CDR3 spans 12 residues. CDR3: CASSVYLESNQP.

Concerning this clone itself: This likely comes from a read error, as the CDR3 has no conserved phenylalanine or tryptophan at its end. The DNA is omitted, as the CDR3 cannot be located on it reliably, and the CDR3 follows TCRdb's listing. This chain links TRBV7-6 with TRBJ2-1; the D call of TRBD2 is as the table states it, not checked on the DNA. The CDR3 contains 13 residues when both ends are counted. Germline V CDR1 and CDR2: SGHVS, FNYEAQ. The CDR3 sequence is CASSGRPSGTYNE.

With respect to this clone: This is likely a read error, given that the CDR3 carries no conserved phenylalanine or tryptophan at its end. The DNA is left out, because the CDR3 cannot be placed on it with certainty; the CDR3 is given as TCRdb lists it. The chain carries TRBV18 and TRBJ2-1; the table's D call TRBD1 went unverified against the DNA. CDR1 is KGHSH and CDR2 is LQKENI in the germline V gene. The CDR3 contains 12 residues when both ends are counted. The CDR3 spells CASSQGQGPYNE.

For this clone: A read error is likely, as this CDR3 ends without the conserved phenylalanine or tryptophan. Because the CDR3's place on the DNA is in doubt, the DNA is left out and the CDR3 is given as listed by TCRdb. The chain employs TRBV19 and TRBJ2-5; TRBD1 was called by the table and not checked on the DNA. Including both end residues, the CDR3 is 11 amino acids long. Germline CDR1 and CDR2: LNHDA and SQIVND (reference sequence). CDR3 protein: CASSHGADQET.

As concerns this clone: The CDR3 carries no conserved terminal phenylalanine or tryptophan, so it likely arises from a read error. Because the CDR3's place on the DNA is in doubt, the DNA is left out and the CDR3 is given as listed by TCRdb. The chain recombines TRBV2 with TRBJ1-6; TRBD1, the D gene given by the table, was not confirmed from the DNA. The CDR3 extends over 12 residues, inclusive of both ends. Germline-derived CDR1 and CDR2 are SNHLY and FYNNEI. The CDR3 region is CASNSRSSYNSP.

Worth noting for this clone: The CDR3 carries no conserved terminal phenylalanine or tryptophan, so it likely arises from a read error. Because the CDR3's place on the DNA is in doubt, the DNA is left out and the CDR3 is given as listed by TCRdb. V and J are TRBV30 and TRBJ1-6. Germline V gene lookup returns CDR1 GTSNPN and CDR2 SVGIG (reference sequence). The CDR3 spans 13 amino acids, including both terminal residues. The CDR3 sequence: CAWTPITGSYNSP.

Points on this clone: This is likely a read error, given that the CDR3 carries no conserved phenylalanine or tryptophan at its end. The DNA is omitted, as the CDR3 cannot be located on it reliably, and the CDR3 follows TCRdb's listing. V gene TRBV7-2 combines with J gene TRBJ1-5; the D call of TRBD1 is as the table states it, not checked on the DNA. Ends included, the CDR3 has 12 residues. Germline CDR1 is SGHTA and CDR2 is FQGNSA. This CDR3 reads CASSPPGQGDQP.

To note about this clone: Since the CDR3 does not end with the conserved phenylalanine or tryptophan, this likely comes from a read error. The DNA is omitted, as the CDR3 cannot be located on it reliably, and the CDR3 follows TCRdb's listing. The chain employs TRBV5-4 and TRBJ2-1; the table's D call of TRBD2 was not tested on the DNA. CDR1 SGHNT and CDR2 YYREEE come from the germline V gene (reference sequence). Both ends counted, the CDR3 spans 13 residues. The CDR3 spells CASSSRLAGSYNE.

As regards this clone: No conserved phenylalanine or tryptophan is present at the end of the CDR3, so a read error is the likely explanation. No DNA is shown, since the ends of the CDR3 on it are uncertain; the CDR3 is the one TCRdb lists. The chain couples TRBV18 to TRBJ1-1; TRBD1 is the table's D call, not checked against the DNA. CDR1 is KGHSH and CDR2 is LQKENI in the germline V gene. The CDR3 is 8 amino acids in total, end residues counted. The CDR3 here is CASSLKTE.

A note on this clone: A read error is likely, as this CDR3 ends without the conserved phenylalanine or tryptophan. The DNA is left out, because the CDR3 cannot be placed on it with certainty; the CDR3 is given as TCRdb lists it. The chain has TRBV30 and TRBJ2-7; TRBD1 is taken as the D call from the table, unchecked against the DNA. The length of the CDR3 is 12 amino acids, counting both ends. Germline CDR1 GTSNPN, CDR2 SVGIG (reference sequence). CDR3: CACHIDWGAKYE.

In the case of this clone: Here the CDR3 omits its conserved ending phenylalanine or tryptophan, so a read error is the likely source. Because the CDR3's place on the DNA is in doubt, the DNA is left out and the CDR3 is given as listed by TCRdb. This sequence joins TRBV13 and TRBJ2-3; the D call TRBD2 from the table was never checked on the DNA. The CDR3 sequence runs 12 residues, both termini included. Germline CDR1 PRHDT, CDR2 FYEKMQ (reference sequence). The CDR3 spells CASSRRRDGTDT.

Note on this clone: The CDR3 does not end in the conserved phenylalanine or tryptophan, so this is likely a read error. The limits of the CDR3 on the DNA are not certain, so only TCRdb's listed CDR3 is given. Here the CDR3 reads CASSTIRNTE. The chain joins TRBV19 to TRBJ1-1; whether TRBD1, the table's D call, matches the DNA was not checked. From its first to its last residue, the CDR3 has 10 amino acids. The germline V gene has CDR1 LNHDA and CDR2 SQIVND (reference sequence).

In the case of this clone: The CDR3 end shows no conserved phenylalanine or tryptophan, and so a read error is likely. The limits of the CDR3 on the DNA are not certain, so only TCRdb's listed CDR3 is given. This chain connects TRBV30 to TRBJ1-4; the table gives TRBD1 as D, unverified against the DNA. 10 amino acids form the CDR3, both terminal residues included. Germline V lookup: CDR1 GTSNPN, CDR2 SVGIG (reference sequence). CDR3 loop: CAWSVAGPGK.

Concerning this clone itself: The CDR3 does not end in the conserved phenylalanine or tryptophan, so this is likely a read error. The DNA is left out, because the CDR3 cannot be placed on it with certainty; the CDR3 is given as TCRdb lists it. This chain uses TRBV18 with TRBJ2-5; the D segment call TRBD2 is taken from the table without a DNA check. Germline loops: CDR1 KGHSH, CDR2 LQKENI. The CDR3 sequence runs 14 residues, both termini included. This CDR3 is CASSPGLAGGLQET.

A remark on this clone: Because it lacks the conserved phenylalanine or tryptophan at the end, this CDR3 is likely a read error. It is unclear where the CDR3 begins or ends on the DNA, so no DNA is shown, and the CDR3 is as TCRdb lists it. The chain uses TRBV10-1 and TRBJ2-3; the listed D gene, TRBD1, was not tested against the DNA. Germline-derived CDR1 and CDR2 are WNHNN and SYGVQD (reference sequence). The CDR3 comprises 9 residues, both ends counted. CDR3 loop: CASSTGLDT.